A selection of T cell receptor beta chains follows, all from one sample in a study of OX40 agonist ivuxolimab in advanced cancers. Method: immunoSEQ multiplex PCR; TCRdb's copy keeps in-frame clones and lacks some. The table includes over 40,000 clones, 88% detected once. The sequencing here drew on CD4+ or CD8+ T cells sorted from blood, taken in a trial of the OX40 agonist ivuxolimab. The receptors originated from an adult with an advanced solid tumor such as melanoma, head and neck, liver or kidney cancer. CDR3s leave out the opening cysteine and the closing phenylalanine or tryptophan. The order of the fields is CDR3 protein, clone size, V gene. Rows give clone size only sometimes, using once, few, many, or a class for an expanded clone.

CDR3aa: ASSENIGRTGELF; abundance: once; v_gene: TRBV6-1
CDR3aa: ASSDYLLMEKSPLH; abundance: .; v_gene: TRBV7-2
CDR3aa: ASSLDPMFEQF; abundance: once; v_gene: TRBV11-3
CDR3aa: ASSLGGQSATNEKLF; abundance: .; v_gene: TRBV7-8
CDR3aa: ASSRGSGEQETQY; abundance: once; v_gene: TRBV5-4
CDR3aa: ASSQALGQRHYGYT; abundance: .; v_gene: TRBV4-1
CDR3aa: ASSPRGQGETQY; abundance: .; v_gene: TRBV9
CDR3aa: ARSLAGWGRNIQY; abundance: .; v_gene: TRBV5-3
CDR3aa: AWDPGTASGNTIY; abundance: .; v_gene: TRBV30
CDR3aa: ASSERISDSISPLH; abundance: .; v_gene: TRBV6-1
CDR3aa: ASSYSSTDTQY; abundance: .; v_gene: TRBV6-6
CDR3aa: ASSSIRTGTQY; abundance: .; v_gene: TRBV5-1